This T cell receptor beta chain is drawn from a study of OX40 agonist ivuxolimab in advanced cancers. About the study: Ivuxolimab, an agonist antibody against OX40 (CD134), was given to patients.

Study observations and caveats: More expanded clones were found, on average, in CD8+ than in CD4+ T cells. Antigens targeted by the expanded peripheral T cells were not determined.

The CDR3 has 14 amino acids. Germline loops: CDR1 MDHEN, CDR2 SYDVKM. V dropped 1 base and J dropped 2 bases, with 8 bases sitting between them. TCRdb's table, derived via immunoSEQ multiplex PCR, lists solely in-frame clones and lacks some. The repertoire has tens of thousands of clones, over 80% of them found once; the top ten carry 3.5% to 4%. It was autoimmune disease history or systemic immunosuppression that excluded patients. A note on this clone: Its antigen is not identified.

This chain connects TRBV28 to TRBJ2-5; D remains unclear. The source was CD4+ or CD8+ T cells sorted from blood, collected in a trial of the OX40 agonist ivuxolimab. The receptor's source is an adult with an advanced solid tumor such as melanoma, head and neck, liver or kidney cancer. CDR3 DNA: TGTGCCAGCAGTTTATTAGGGCCGCAAGAGACCCAGTACTTC. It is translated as CASSLLGPQETQYF.